What follows are 32 T cell receptor beta chains derived from one specimen sequenced in a study of tumor and adjacent non-tumor tissue in lung cancer. No cell sorting was done before RNA was extracted from the tissue. A modified ARM-PCR protocol with three rounds of nested PCR amplified TCRbeta. MiXCR, applied by TCRdb to the multiplex PCR reads, yields one record per CDR3 protein. This sample has around 86,000 distinct CDR3 sequences, with roughly 72% found just once. The sequenced sample consisted of lung tumor tissue. The receptor source for this set is a woman aged 40-49 years with non-small cell lung cancer.

About this clonotype: Sequence at one end of the junction differs from germline and may be a read error. DNA for the CDR3: TGTGCCAGCAGCCGTCTACTCCAGGGAAACGGTGAACCTTTCTTT. Translation gives CASSRLLQGNGEPFF. This chain joins TRBV5-5 and TRBJ1-1; tentatively, D is TRBD1 (5 bases). The CDR3 runs to 15 residues. Germline V gives CDR1 SGHKS, CDR2 YYEKEE (reference sequence).

This chain connects TRBV30 to TRBJ2-5, with D perhaps TRBD2 (5 bases). Germline lookup yields CDR1 GTSNPN and CDR2 SVGIG (reference sequence). The CDR3 totals 13 residues. Trimming took 4 bases from V and 4 from J, leaving 13 bases between them. CDR3 in DNA: TGTGCCTGGAATGTATCGCGGGTAGAGACCCAGTACTTC. Translated: CAWNVSRVETQYF. Looking up the rest from reference TRBV30 and TRBJ2-5 gives the full variable domain: SQTIHQWPATLVQPVGSPLSLECTVEGTSNPNLYWYRQAAGRGLQLLFYSVGIGQISSEVPQNLSASRPQDRQFILSSKKLLLSDSGFYLCAWNVSRVETQYFGPGTRLLVL.

As to this clonotype: This CDR3 fails to terminate in the conserved phenylalanine or tryptophan, so it likely reflects a read error. This chain connects TRBV5-4 to TRBJ2-3; D not resolved. The germline V gene encodes CDR1 SGHNT and CDR2 YYREEE (reference sequence). V lost 6 bases and J 6 bases, leaving 11 bases between the germline ends. The CDR3 totals 12 residues. CDR3 amino acids: CASNPDWDTQYC. The DNA of the CDR3 is TGTGCCAGCAACCCCGACTGGGATACGCAGTATTGT.

With regard to this clonotype: One end of the junction does not line up with germline, which may come from a read error. The chain joins TRBV5-4 to TRBJ2-7, with a possible D match to TRBD2 (6 bases). The CDR3 has 15 amino acids. The germline gives CDR1 SGHNT, CDR2 YYREEE (reference sequence). The CDR3 DNA follows: TGTGCCATCAGCAGAACGGGGACTGGGTCCTGGGAGCAGTACTTC. Its protein product is CAISRTGTGSWEQYF.

Comment on this clonotype: A junction end diverges from the germline sequence, so it may reflect a read error. The chain couples TRBV6-6 to TRBJ2-3, with D uncertain. This CDR3 contains 15 residues. The germline V gene encodes CDR1 MNHNY and CDR2 SVGAGI (reference sequence). The CDR3, as DNA: TGTGTCAGCAGCAAGCGAGGAACTCTCACAGATACGCAGTATTTT. This encodes CVSSKRGTLTDTQYF.

The J gene is TRBJ1-6, the V gene TRBV5-4; tentative D call: TRBD1 (5 bases). V lost 3 bases and J lost 9, with 19 bases in between. The CDR3 is 16 amino acids. CDR1 and CDR2 (germline): SGHNT, YYREEE (reference sequence). The CDR3 loop is CASSSDSTGIFSPLHF. CDR3 bases: TGTGCCAGCAGCTCGGACTCTACAGGAATCTTTTCACCCCTCCACTTT. Full variable domain (missing parts from reference TRBV5-4 and TRBJ1-6): ETGVTQSPTHLIKTRGQQVTLRCSSQSGHNTVSWYQQALGQGPQFIFQYYREEENGRGNFPPRFSGLQFPNYSSELNVNALELDDSALYLCASSSDSTGIFSPLHFGNGTRLTVT.

The chain combines TRBV5-4 with TRBJ2-1; D gene uncertain. Germline V gene sequence: CDR1 SGHNT, CDR2 YYREEE (reference sequence). With 8 bases removed from V and 4 bases from J, the gap between germline ends came to 19 bases. The CDR3 is 15 residues long. The CDR3 nucleotides read TGTGCCAGTACCTTGGAATTGGCGCGTTACAATGAGCAGTTCTTC. Protein product: CASTLELARYNEQFF.

About this clonotype: One end of the junction is discordant with germline, which a read error may explain. V is TRBV4-1 and J is TRBJ1-2, with a weak D call TRBD1 (6 bases). Germline CDR1 and CDR2: MGHRA and YSYEKL. This CDR3 is built from 14 residues. CDR3: CASNQVRGLCSYTF. The DNA for the CDR3 is TGTGCCAGCAACCAGGTCAGGGGATTATGCAGCTACACCTTC.

On this clonotype itself: The junction shows a germline mismatch at one end, possibly a read error. V gene TRBV6-2 or TRBV6-3 combines with J gene TRBJ2-3, with D perhaps TRBD1 or TRBD2 (5 bases each). The CDR3 runs to 21 residues. Germline-derived CDR1 and CDR2 are MNHEY and SVGEGT. The CDR3 here is CASGYSIGMGRNPSGPDTQYF. The CDR3 DNA is TGTGCCAGCGGTTACTCGATAGGGATGGGACGGAATCCGTCAGGGCCAGATACGCAGTATTTT.

On this clonotype itself: Given a much more abundant clone one base away, this may be a read error. V usage is TRBV24-1 and J usage is TRBJ2-1; TRBD2 might be the D (7 bases). The ends were cut back, 1 base at V and 0 bases at J, with 15 bases in the middle. CDR3 size: 18 residues. Germline loops: CDR1 KGHDR, CDR2 SFDVKD. CDR3: CATSDFSCRGGSYNEQFF. CDR3 bases: TGTGCCACCAGTGATTTTTCTTGTAGGGGGGGCTCCTACAATGAGCAGTTCTTC.

The count of this clonotype is one. At one end the junction does not follow the germline gene, possibly because of a read error. The rearrangement uses TRBV4-2 and TRBJ2-6; the D call may be TRBD1 or TRBD2 (6 bases each). The germline V gene encodes CDR1 LGHNA and CDR2 YNFKEQ. This CDR3 has 19 amino acids. CDR3 residues: CASSQDVRGRHSGANVLTF. The CDR3 nucleotides read TGTGCCAGTAGCCAAGATGTTCGGGGGCGGCACTCTGGGGCCAACGTCCTGACTTTC.

The table lists this clonotype with a few counts. As the CDR3 is not closed by the conserved phenylalanine or tryptophan, this likely results from a read error. The chain combines TRBV6-1 with TRBJ2-7; either TRBD1 or TRBD2 may fit D (5 bases each). This CDR3 has 14 amino acids. Germline lookup yields CDR1 MNHNS and CDR2 SASEGT. The V end was cut by 9 bases, the J end by 3 bases, with 18 bases between. CDR3 in amino acids: CASTPGRRHYEQYL. Here the CDR3 DNA reads TGTGCCAGTACTCCGGGACGGAGACACTACGAGCAGTACCTC.

The chain links TRBV4-1 to TRBJ2-1; 16 bases align to TRBD2. V shed 10 bases, J shed 4 bases, and the junction held 19 bases outside the gene matches. Germline V gives CDR1 MGHRA, CDR2 YSYEKL. This CDR3 comprises 20 residues. The CDR3 is CANSRTPGLAGGNVYNEQFF. CDR3 DNA sequence: TGCGCCAACAGTCGTACCCCGGGACTAGCGGGGGGGAATGTGTACAATGAGCAGTTCTTC.

The V and J genes are TRBV6-5 and TRBJ2-7, with a weak D call TRBD2 (6 bases). The length of the CDR3 is 14 residues. In germline, CDR1 is MNHEY, CDR2 SVGAGI. Here the CDR3 DNA reads TGTGCTAGCGAGAGTGCTAGCGCAAACTACGAGCAGTACTTC. Protein sequence: CASESASANYEQYF.

Comments on this clonotype: At one end, the junction sequence differs from germline, possibly due to a read error. V gene TRBV11-2 combines with J gene TRBJ2-1; the match to TRBD2 covers 11 bases. The CDR3 sequence is 18 residues long. Germline lookup yields CDR1 SGHAT and CDR2 FQNNGV. This chain's CDR3 is CASISRIVTSGGLRERFF. The DNA of the CDR3 is TGTGCCAGCATCTCACGCATCGTAACTAGCGGGGGACTAAGGGAGCGGTTCTTC.

The chain employs TRBV6-1 and TRBJ2-3; 9 nucleotides match TRBD1. There are 13 residues in the CDR3. Germline V lookup: CDR1 MNHNS, CDR2 SASEGT. The CDR3 nucleotides read TGTACCATCGAAGGGACAGGGACAGATACGCAGTATTTT. It specifies CTIEGTGTDTQYF.

At least ten counts were recorded for this clonotype. The CDR3 DNA reads TGCAGTGCTAGAGTTTTTTCGGGTAGCGGGAGCTCCTACAATGAGCAGTTCTTC. It translates to CSARVFSGSGSSYNEQFF. The chain joins TRBV20-1 to TRBJ2-1; TRBD2 aligns across 9 bases. The CDR3 runs 18 residues. J was trimmed by 0 bases and V by 1 base; bases with no gene match: 10. Looked up from germline, CDR1 is DFQATT and CDR2 is SNEGSKA (reference sequence).

The chain links TRBV11-2 to TRBJ2-4; D unresolved. The germline V gene has CDR1 SGHAT and CDR2 FQNNGV. The CDR3 runs to 14 residues. CDR3 in DNA: TGTGTCAGTAGCCTCACGAGCAGTAAAAACATTCAGTACTTC. Translated: CVSSLTSSKNIQYF.

As concerns this clonotype: At one boundary the junction diverges from the germline segment, which might be a read error. The rearrangement links TRBV5-6 to TRBJ2-7; tentatively, D is TRBD2 (6 bases). The CDR3 consists of 14 residues. CDR1 SGHDT and CDR2 YYEEEE come from the germline V gene. The CDR3 sequence is CTSSLTGVSYEQYF. Here the CDR3 DNA reads TGTACCAGCAGTTTGACGGGGGTTTCCTACGAGCAGTACTTC.

This clonotype occurred a few times. Just one base apart from a much larger clone, this may be a read error. V gene TRBV7-9 combines with J gene TRBJ2-1; a weak D match, TRBD1 (5 bases). V was pared by 7 bases and J by 7 bases, with 14 bases between. CDR1 and CDR2 (germline): SEHNR, FQNEAQ (reference sequence). The CDR3 loop spans 13 amino acids. CDR3 sequence: CASNPPPGNEQFF. The CDR3 DNA reads TGTGCCAGCAACCCCCCGCCAGGGAATGAGCAGTTCTTC.

In this sample, this clonotype turned up many times. This chain links TRBV6-1 with TRBJ2-1; 8 positions agree with TRBD2. CDR3 length equals 13 residues. CDR1 MNHNS and CDR2 SASEGT come from the germline V gene. J gave up 9 bases and V 11 bases, and 12 bases lay outside the gene matches. The CDR3 sequence is CAAGRGAVLEQFF. In nucleotides, the CDR3 is TGTGCCGCTGGGCGGGGGGCCGTTCTTGAGCAGTTCTTC.

Note on this clonotype: An end of the junction does not agree with germline; a read error may underlie this. This sequence joins TRBV11-1 and TRBJ2-7; TRBD1 might be the D (5 bases). The CDR3 has 14 residues. Germline V gene lookup returns CDR1 SGHAT and CDR2 FQDESV (reference sequence). CDR3 nucleotides: TGTGCCAGCAGTGTGCAGGGCAGAGTGTACGTGCAGTACTTC. It is translated as CASSVQGRVYVQYF.

A note on this clonotype: At one of its ends the junction is not consistent with the germline gene, which may arise from a read error. This sequence joins TRBV6-5 and TRBJ2-6, with D perhaps being TRBD1 or TRBD2 (5 bases each). CDR1 MNHEY and CDR2 SVGAGI come from the germline V gene. The CDR3 extends over 16 amino acids. DNA of the CDR3: TGTGCCAGCACTTGGACTCAAACCTCTGGGGCCAACGTCCTGAATTTC. It codes for CASTWTQTSGANVLNF.

The count of this clonotype is one. A much larger clone differs from this one at a single base, so this may be a read error. The V and J genes are TRBV30 and TRBJ2-7, with 7 bases fitting TRBD1. The germline V gene has CDR1 GTSNPN and CDR2 SVGIG (reference sequence). The CDR3 spans 16 residues. The CDR3 loop is CAWSVRTTGRSYQQYF. For the CDR3, the DNA is TGTGCCTGGAGTGTACGAACGACAGGGCGCTCCTACCAGCAGTACTTC.

In regard to this clonotype: Compared with germline, one end of the junction differs, possibly owing to a read error. The chain links TRBV10-1 to TRBJ1-1; the D gene is possibly TRBD1 (5 bases). The CDR3 runs 12 residues. The germline V gene encodes CDR1 WNHNN and CDR2 SYGVQD (reference sequence). CDR3 residues: CASSEGLGEDFF. CDR3 nucleotide sequence: TGCGCCAGCAGTGAAGGGCTGGGGGAAGATTTCTTT.

The rearrangement links TRBV28 to TRBJ1-1; 7 bases align to TRBD1. The trim removed 7 bases at V and 5 bases at J, leaving 13 bases unmatched. This CDR3 region has 15 residues. Germline V gene sequence: CDR1 MDHEN, CDR2 SYDVKM. CDR3 region: CASTLGTALRTEAFF. The DNA for the CDR3 is TGTGCCAGCACTCTCGGGACAGCCCTGAGGACTGAAGCTTTCTTT.

This clonotype was detected only a few times. The junction differs from germline at one of its ends, possibly a read error. The chain joins TRBV11-2 to TRBJ2-5, with 7 nucleotides matching TRBD1. Per the germline V gene, CDR1 is SGHAT and CDR2 is FQNNGV. The CDR3 is 15 residues long. Written as DNA, the CDR3 is TGTGCCAGTATCAAATTCGGACAGGCACAAGAGACACAGTACTTC. Translated, it gives CASIKFGQAQETQYF.

This clonotype was found once. The V and J genes are TRBV29-1 and TRBJ2-7; 9 bases map to TRBD2. Per germline, CDR1 SQVTM and CDR2 ANQGSEA. The CDR3 consists of 16 residues. J gave up 0 bases and V 1 base, and 7 bases lay outside the gene matches. The CDR3 nucleotides are TGCAGCGTTGAAGGCGGGGGGGGGGCTTACTCCTACGAGCAGTACTTC. This codes for CSVEGGGGAYSYEQYF.

Remarks on this clonotype: The junction and the germline gene differ at one end; a read error may be behind it. V is TRBV6-5 and J is TRBJ1-5; weak D call: TRBD1 (5 bases). This CDR3 is built from 16 residues. CDR1 MNHEY and CDR2 SVGAGI come from the germline V gene. The CDR3 sequence: CTSSPTWGPLNQPQHF. In DNA, the CDR3 is TGTACCAGCAGCCCAACGTGGGGACCCCTCAATCAGCCCCAGCATTTT.

This clonotype came up many times. The chain recombines TRBV13 with TRBJ1-1, with D unclear. CDR1 is PRHDT, CDR2 FYEKMQ, per germline (reference sequence). V was clipped by 5 bases and J by 2 bases, with 9 bases between them. The CDR3 runs to 13 residues. CDR3 coding DNA: TGTGCCAGCAGCCGAGACACCAACACTGAAGCTTTCTTT. It is translated as CASSRDTNTEAFF.

The V gene is TRBV6-5, the J gene TRBJ2-2; D is uncertain. CDR3 size: 16 residues. Looked up from germline, CDR1 is MNHEY and CDR2 is SVGAGI. V was pared by 2 bases and J by 1 base, with 11 bases between. CDR3 DNA sequence: TGTGCCAGCAGTTACCTGGGATATGTGAACACCGGGGAGCTGTTTTTT. Translation: CASSYLGYVNTGELFF.

The chain joins TRBV5-6 to TRBJ1-5; D gene uncertain. The V gene's germline CDR1 is SGHDT and CDR2 YYEEEE. The CDR3 is made up of 15 amino acids. V gave up 5 bases and J gave up 4 bases, with 16 bases separating them. CDR3 amino acids: CASSFRWTGNQPQHF. CDR3 nucleotide sequence: TGTGCCAGCAGTTTCCGATGGACGGGTAATCAGCCCCAGCATTTT.